This TCR beta chain was captured in a study of CD8 T cells in Susac syndrome (dated by TCRdb to between 2019 and 2020). At the level of the whole study: Among the Susac syndrome patients who were sequenced, clinically active disease was present in more than five and clinical remission was observed in roughly eight. At blood withdrawal, Susac syndrome patients were therapy-naive, treated with corticosteroids (with IVIg additionally given to some), or treated with IVIg alone. Repertoire sequencing was used to test whether CD8+ T cell activation and differentiation in Susac syndrome was antigen driven. The clonality of the CD8+ T cell repertoire was compared across approximately eleven healthy donors, about 14 Susac syndrome patients and around 16 multiple sclerosis patients. Broader findings and caveats from the paper: Clonal expansion was seen in Susac syndrome CD8+ repertoires, peaking in CD8+ TEMRA cells and being greater in clinically active patients than in remitting ones. Approximately 17 and five Susac-specific public clones were found in the total CD8+ and CD8+ TEMRA repertoires, respectively. The number of individuals in the TCR sequencing and HLA analysis was acknowledged as relatively small.

RNA was extracted with the RNeasy kit and about 0.5 to 1 ug was reverse transcribed using random hexamers. The immunoSEQ multiplex PCR assay, which covers 54 Vbeta and 13 Jbeta segments, was used to amplify TCR beta CDR3 regions. Bias from PCR amplification was corrected by using a synthetic template baseline for primer optimization and for computational correction. In the source study's methods: Reads were assigned to V, D and J genes according to IMGT and analyzed in immunoSEQ Analyzer, with only productive sequences retained. Clonality was calculated as one minus the Shannon entropy normalized by log2 of the number of productive unique sequences. Public and private clones were assessed among the 100 most prevalent clones of each patient and control. Clones were defined as Susac-specific if absent from the healthy and MS cohorts, from 1052 published viral clones and from other ImmuneACCESS disease sequences. The public sequencing data were trimmed at Q25 with fastp and processed into clonotypes with MiXCR by TCRdb, which kept only in-frame beta chains. Every entry covers one CDR3 protein and lists the most common genes and DNA from its rows. These V and J calls rely on TCRdb rather than the paper's analysis. Within this sample are 120,000 or so distinct CDR3 sequences, with over 85% of them counted one time only. In total, the top ten clones hold about 0.2% of the sample.

V lost 0 bases and J lost 1 base, and the count of bases not matched to a germline gene is 6. From the cysteine up to the phenylalanine, the CDR3 has a length of 17 residues. Just CDR3 DNA is preserved here, 51 bases in frame from base 1. According to the germline V gene, CDR1 reads LGHNA and CDR2 reads YSLEER. Points on this clonotype: Its antigen target is currently unknown. Qualities for individual bases were not recorded, and no much larger clone is one base off.

Peripheral blood CD8+ and CD4+ T cells from healthy donors, Susac syndrome patients and multiple sclerosis patients were profiled using high-throughput TCR beta sequencing. The Susac syndrome patients fulfilled recently defined diagnostic criteria for definite or probable disease. Bulk CD8+ and CD4+ T cells were purified by magnetic negative isolation, while CD8+ TEMRA cells were enriched using FACS. Blood was drawn into EDTA tubes, processed within 24 hours, and PBMCs were isolated by density gradient centrifugation. PBMCs intended for TCR sequencing were cryopreserved in liquid nitrogen and were subsequently thawed in a 37 degrees C water bath. The sorted or isolated CD4+, CD8+ and CD8+ TEMRA cells had a purity of 90% or higher.

This sequence was found in a human donor with Susac syndrome. The sequencing input was CD8+ T cells from PBMCs. Here the chain combines TRBV4-3 and TRBJ2-1, with TRBD1 matching 7 junction bases. The sequenced DNA: TGCGCCAGCAGCCAAGACCCTCCAGGGGGTTCCTACAATGAGCAGTTCTTC. The resulting protein is CASSQDPPGGSYNEQFF.